This T cell receptor (beta chain) was found in a study of T cells after yellow fever vaccination. CDR1 is MNHEY, CDR2 SMNVEV, per germline (reference sequence). This CDR3 has 11 amino acids. Trimming pared 5 bases from V and 10 bases from J, leaving 9 bases between. MiXCR, run by TCRdb on the 5' RACE reads, gives a single entry per CDR3 protein. The sample lists about 74,000 distinct CDR3 sequences, roughly 6.9% occurring once. The table lists this clonotype with a few counts. Its matching antigen is unknown. Study-wide results and caveats: Post-booster samples contained most primary-vaccination clones (roughly 96% CD4, about 85% CD8). Abundant bulk-derived clonotypes could contaminate FACS-sorted repertoires. Although most clonotypes did not, a small share appeared in both CD4 and CD8 compartments.

The V gene is TRBV27, the J gene TRBJ2-1, with D perhaps TRBD1 or TRBD2 (5 bases each). This TCR was recovered from a man aged 18 to 29 who received the YFV17D yellow fever vaccine. The source was CD8+ T cells sorted from PBMCs, collected about 5 days after the first yellow fever vaccination. The CDR3 region has the DNA TGTGCCAGCAGTGGGGGAGTGGAGCAGTTCTTC. This translates into CASSGGVEQFF.